This T cell receptor beta chain was recorded in a study of response to subunit inactivated influenza vaccine. The CDR3 extends over 15 amino acids. V lost 5 bases and J lost 2, with 13 bases in between. Germline values: CDR1 DFQATT, CDR2 SNEGSKA (reference sequence). A single record per CDR3 protein comes from TCRdb applying MiXCR to the RT-PCR reads. The sample has about 480,000 distinct CDR3 sequences; 25% are singletons. General observations from the study: The authors proposed limited new T cell recruitment per seasonal influenza vaccination.

This clonotype was seen only a few times. The antigen is not known. Sequencing used CD4+ T cells sorted from PBMCs, obtained roughly 5 days after vaccination. The chain combines TRBV20-1 with TRBJ1-6; possibly TRBD1 for D (5 bases). The origin of this receptor is a man aged 50-60 years who received an inactivated influenza vaccine. CDR3: CSAAGTGTYNSPLHF. The CDR3 bases are TGCAGTGCTGCCGGGACGGGAACCTATAATTCACCCCTCCACTTT.